This entry is about one T cell receptor beta chain. Its antigen is as yet unknown. Only in-frame clones appear in the TCRdb table, and some are missing; sequencing was by immunoSEQ multiplex PCR. There are 100,000 or so clones in the sample; more than 75% occur only once, and 2.5% lies in the top ten. V was pared by 6 bases and J by 3 bases, with 11 bases between. The CDR3 consists of 13 residues. Germline V CDR1 and CDR2: MNHEY, SVGAGI. These data originate in a study of T cell responses to AZD1222 COVID-19 vaccine. Overall study findings and caveats: Only a handful of AZD1222 recipients, six or seven in all, had baseline seropositivity.

The rearrangement links TRBV6-5 to TRBJ1-1, with D unresolved. This specimen consisted of peripheral blood, obtained on day 0 of AZD1222 vaccination. The origin of this receptor is an adult in good health. Here the CDR3 DNA reads TGTGCCAGCAGCCAAGGACCCGACACTGAAGCTTTCTTT. Protein sequence: CASSQGPDTEAFF.